This is a list of T cell receptor beta chains from one sample in a study of siplizumab effects on memory and regulatory T cells. Profiled with immunoSEQ multiplex PCR; TCRdb holds only in-frame clones, not every one. The data hold 85,000 or so clones, with roughly 94% observed a single time. The sample consisted of CD8+ T cells sorted from blood. The source of these receptors is a human donor in good health. The CDR3 runs from the conserved cysteine through the conserved F or W. The D gene is left open where the match is weak. Clone size is given for some rows only: seen once, a few or many times, or a class if the clone is expanded.

size: -
V: TRBV4-1
J: TRBJ2-7
D: TRBD1
DNA: TGCGCCAGCAGCCTCAGGGGGCCTGGAGTGTACGAGCAGTACTTC
CDR3: CASSLRGPGVYEQYF

size: once
V: TRBV5-6
J: TRBJ1-2
D: TRBD1
DNA: TGTGCCAGCAGCTTCATAGGACAGGGCCCCCTTGGCTACACCTTC
CDR3: CASSFIGQGPLGYTF

size: -
V: TRBV4-1
J: TRBJ2-7
D: TRBD1
DNA: TGCGCCAGCAGCCAGGAAGACAGGGACCACTACGAGCAGTACTTC
CDR3: CASSQEDRDHYEQYF

size: -
V: TRBV4-1
J: TRBJ2-7
D: TRBD2
DNA: TGCGCCAGCAGCGAATTCGGGACTAGCAGCTACGAGCAGTACTTC
CDR3: CASSEFGTSSYEQYF

size: -
V: TRBV29-1
J: TRBJ2-1
D: -
DNA: TGCAGCGTTGGAAGGGACGAGAAGAGGAATGAGCAGTTCTTC
CDR3: CSVGRDEKRNEQFF

size: -
V: TRBV25-1
J: TRBJ2-5
D: TRBD2
DNA: TGTGCCAGCAGTGGAAGCGGGAGGGGCACCCCTCAAGAGACCCAGTACTTC
CDR3: CASSGSGRGTPQETQYF

size: -
V: TRBV7-9
J: TRBJ1-1
D: TRBD1
DNA: TGTGCCAGCAGCTCTGGACAGGAGGTGGGCACTGAAGCTTTCTTT
CDR3: CASSSGQEVGTEAFF

size: -
V: TRBV7-9
J: TRBJ2-1
D: -
DNA: TGTGCCAGCAGCTTGGTTGGTGACCGCGCGCAGTTCTTC
CDR3: CASSLVGDRAQFF

size: -
V: TRBV6-5
J: TRBJ2-1
D: -
DNA: TGTGCCACCACGGGCCCAGTATTAGATGAGCAGTTCTTC
CDR3: CATTGPVLDEQFF

size: -
V: TRBV15
J: TRBJ2-3
D: -
DNA: TGTGCCACCAGTACTAGAGAGAGCACAGATACGCAGTATTTT
CDR3: CATSTRESTDTQYF

size: -
V: TRBV7-2
J: TRBJ1-2
D: -
DNA: TGTGCCAGCAGCTTAAAGGAGTATGGGACATGGCCATCCTATGGCTACACCTTC
CDR3: CASSLKEYGTWPSYGYTF

size: few
V: TRBV19
J: TRBJ2-1
D: -
DNA: TGTGCCAGTAGTGCGAAAGGACAGCCGACCAATGAGCAGTTCTTC
CDR3: CASSAKGQPTNEQFF

size: -
V: TRBV27
J: TRBJ2-7
D: -
DNA: TGTGCCAGCAGTTCAACCACCCAGGGGGAGCAGTACTTC
CDR3: CASSSTTQGEQYF

size: -
V: TRBV18
J: TRBJ2-1
D: TRBD2
DNA: TGTGCCAGCTCAGCTATCCTAGCGGGGGGGATCAATGAGCAGTTCTTC
CDR3: CASSAILAGGINEQFF

size: -
V: TRBV19
J: TRBJ2-1
D: -
DNA: TGTGCCAGTAGCCGGGACTCCCCCACTTTCCCGTATGAGCAGTTCTTC
CDR3: CASSRDSPTFPYEQFF

size: -
V: TRBV6-6
J: TRBJ1-5
D: TRBD1
DNA: TGTGCCAGCGGCGACAGGGGTTCCAATCAGCCCCAGCATTTT
CDR3: CASGDRGSNQPQHF

size: -
V: TRBV27
J: TRBJ2-1
D: TRBD1
DNA: TGTGCCAGCAGCCAACGACAGGGTAACAATGAGCAGTTCTTC
CDR3: CASSQRQGNNEQFF

size: -
V: TRBV7-9
J: TRBJ2-5
D: -
DNA: TGTGCCAGCAGCTTAGTGGGCCAGGGGGAGACCCAGTACTTC
CDR3: CASSLVGQGETQYF

size: -
V: TRBV11-2
J: TRBJ2-7
D: -
DNA: TGTGCCAGCAGCTATTACGGGGGCGAGCAGTACTTC
CDR3: CASSYYGGEQYF

size: -
V: TRBV7-2
J: TRBJ2-1
D: TRBD2
DNA: TGTGCCAGCAGCCATCCAGTAGACGGGATTGGGAGGGATGAGCAGTTCTTC
CDR3: CASSHPVDGIGRDEQFF

size: once
V: TRBV28
J: TRBJ2-5
D: TRBD2
DNA: TGTGCCAGCAGTTTTCGGTTGTGGCGGGAGGGGGGAGCGGAGACCCAGTACTTC
CDR3: CASSFRLWREGGAETQYF

size: -
V: TRBV5-4
J: TRBJ1-3
D: -
DNA: TGTGCCAGCAGCTCTCTCGGGGCGAACTCTGGAAACACCATATATTTT
CDR3: CASSSLGANSGNTIYF

size: -
V: TRBV28
J: TRBJ2-7
D: TRBD1
DNA: TGTGCCAGCAGTTTCCCCCCGACAGGGTACTACTACGAGCAGTACTTC
CDR3: CASSFPPTGYYYEQYF

size: -
V: TRBV11-2
J: TRBJ2-3
D: -
DNA: TGTGCCAGCAGCTCAGCGCCGATGAGAGGGATAAACACAGATACGCAGTATTTT
CDR3: CASSSAPMRGINTDTQYF

size: -
V: TRBV2
J: TRBJ2-7
D: TRBD2
DNA: TGTGCCAGCAGTGAAACCCCCCTAGCGGAGGCCTACGAGCAGTACTTC
CDR3: CASSETPLAEAYEQYF

size: -
V: TRBV7-3
J: TRBJ2-2
D: TRBD1
DNA: TGTGCCAGGCCAAAACCGGGACAGGGATCCTTGGACACCGGGGAGCTGTTTTTT
CDR3: CARPKPGQGSLDTGELFF

size: -
V: TRBV4-1
J: TRBJ2-5
D: -
DNA: TGCGCCAGCAGTCCCCAGGATTCCTACCCCCTGGGACTGCTACAAGAGACCCAGTACTTC
CDR3: CASSPQDSYPLGLLQETQYF

size: -
V: TRBV2
J: TRBJ2-5
D: -
DNA: TGTGCCAGCAGGACAGAAGAGACCCAGTACTTC
CDR3: CASRTEETQYF

size: -
V: TRBV12-5
J: TRBJ2-5
D: -
DNA: TGTGCTAGTGGTCCCGGACTGCAAGAGACCCAGTACTTC
CDR3: CASGPGLQETQYF

size: -
V: TRBV27
J: TRBJ2-3
D: -
DNA: TGTGCCAGCAGCCCCCTTTTTAGCATTTCAGATACGCAGTATTTT
CDR3: CASSPLFSISDTQYF

size: -
V: TRBV6-4
J: TRBJ2-1
D: TRBD2
DNA: TGTGCCAGCAGAGAAGAGCCTAGCGGGGCCAATGAGCAGTTCTTC
CDR3: CASREEPSGANEQFF

size: once
V: TRBV29-1
J: TRBJ2-1
D: -
DNA: TGCAGCGCGTGGGGGAGCTCAGCCAATGAGCAGTTCTTC
CDR3: CSAWGSSANEQFF

size: -
V: TRBV6-1
J: TRBJ2-7
D: -
DNA: TGTGCCAGCAGTGAGGGGTACGAGCAGTACTTC
CDR3: CASSEGYEQYF

size: -
V: TRBV2
J: TRBJ2-7
D: -
DNA: TGTGCCGGAGCGGGTCCAGAGTTCTACGAGCAGTACTTC
CDR3: CAGAGPEFYEQYF

size: -
V: TRBV13
J: TRBJ1-2
D: -
DNA: TGTGCCAGCACCACATTGCCTGGGACGGGTGGCTACACCTTC
CDR3: CASTTLPGTGGYTF

size: once
V: TRBV4-1
J: TRBJ2-1
D: TRBD1
DNA: TGCGCCAGCAGCCAAGATTGGGGCAGGGGGAATGAGCAGTTCTTC
CDR3: CASSQDWGRGNEQFF

size: -
V: TRBV5-6
J: TRBJ1-5
D: -
DNA: TGTGCCAGCAGTTCATGGGGGCTAGGTAGCAATCAGCCCCAGCATTTT
CDR3: CASSSWGLGSNQPQHF

size: -
V: TRBV28
J: TRBJ2-2
D: TRBD2
DNA: TGTGCCAGCAGCCTTACTAGCGCGATCGGGGAGCTGTTTTTT
CDR3: CASSLTSAIGELFF

size: -
V: TRBV6-5
J: TRBJ1-2
D: TRBD1
DNA: TGTGCCAGCAGTCAACCGGGACAGGGGGCGGATGGCTACACCTTC
CDR3: CASSQPGQGADGYTF

size: -
V: TRBV2
J: TRBJ2-4
D: -
DNA: TGTGCCAGCAGTGAACCTCGGGCATTAGCCAAAAACATTCAGTACTTC
CDR3: CASSEPRALAKNIQYF

size: -
V: TRBV27
J: TRBJ2-6
D: -
DNA: TGTGCCAGCAGTTTATACAGCGCTGGGGCCAACGTCCTGACTTTC
CDR3: CASSLYSAGANVLTF

size: -
V: TRBV7-3
J: TRBJ2-5
D: -
DNA: TGTGCCAGCAGCTCAACGGGCCTCTTGGGGGAGACCCAGTACTTC
CDR3: CASSSTGLLGETQYF

size: -
V: TRBV7-8
J: TRBJ1-3
D: -
DNA: TGTGCCAGCAGTTACTCCGGAAACACCATATATTTT
CDR3: CASSYSGNTIYF

size: -
V: TRBV12-5
J: TRBJ2-4
D: -
DNA: -
CDR3: CASTSAGNIQYF

size: -
V: TRBV5-8
J: TRBJ2-2
D: -
DNA: TGTGCCAGCAGCTTGGAATACGGGGGCTTTACGAACACCGGGGAGCTGTTTTTT
CDR3: CASSLEYGGFTNTGELFF

size: -
V: TRBV5-1
J: TRBJ2-3
D: -
DNA: TGCGCCAGCAGCTTGGAAGGGGTCCGCCCAGATACGCAGTATTTT
CDR3: CASSLEGVRPDTQYF

size: -
V: TRBV9
J: TRBJ2-7
D: -
DNA: TGTGCCAGCAGCGTAGTACCCCCGCTAGGACAGCCTTTC
CDR3: CASSVVPPLGQPF

size: -
V: TRBV29-1
J: TRBJ2-3
D: TRBD2
DNA: TGCAGCGTTTATATTCCTAGCGGATCTAGCACAGATACGCAGTATTTT
CDR3: CSVYIPSGSSTDTQYF

size: -
V: TRBV5-6
J: TRBJ2-1
D: -
DNA: TGTGCCAGCAGCTTGGCCACCGGGAGAGTGAGCTACAATGAGCAGTTCTTC
CDR3: CASSLATGRVSYNEQFF

size: -
V: TRBV19
J: TRBJ2-1
D: TRBD2
DNA: TGTGCCAGTAGAATAGGGGAGGGAAATGAGCAGTTCTTC
CDR3: CASRIGEGNEQFF

size: once
V: TRBV2
J: TRBJ2-7
D: TRBD1
DNA: TGTGCCAGCAGTAGGACAGGGGTTGTCTACGAGCAGTACTTC
CDR3: CASSRTGVVYEQYF

size: -
V: TRBV6-5
J: TRBJ2-2
D: -
DNA: TGTGCCAGCAGTTACCTAGTCAATCCCGGGGAGCTGTTTTTT
CDR3: CASSYLVNPGELFF

size: -
V: TRBV5-1
J: TRBJ2-7
D: -
DNA: TGCGCCAGCAGCTTGGAACGTTCGGCTTCCTACGAGCAGTACTTC
CDR3: CASSLERSASYEQYF

size: once
V: TRBV7-2
J: TRBJ2-2
D: -
DNA: TGTGCCAGCAGCTGGACAGAGAACACCGGGGAGCTGTTTTTT
CDR3: CASSWTENTGELFF

size: -
V: TRBV21-1
J: TRBJ1-5
D: -
DNA: TGTGCCAGCAGCGAAAATCAGCCCCAGCATTTT
CDR3: CASSENQPQHF